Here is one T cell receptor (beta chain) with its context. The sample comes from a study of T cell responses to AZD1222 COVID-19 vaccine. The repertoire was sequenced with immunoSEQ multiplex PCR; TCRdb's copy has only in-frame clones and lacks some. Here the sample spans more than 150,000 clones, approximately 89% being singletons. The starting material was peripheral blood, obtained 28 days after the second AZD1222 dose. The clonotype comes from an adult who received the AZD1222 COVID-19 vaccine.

CDR3 region: CASSLEGQGVSEQYF. In DNA form, the CDR3 reads TGCGCCAGCAGCTTGGAGGGACAGGGGGTCTCCGAGCAGTACTTC. The gene calls are TRBV5-1 and TRBJ2-7, with 11 bases identical to TRBD1. This CDR3 region has 15 residues. CDR1 and CDR2 (germline): SGHRS, YFSETQ. With V trimmed by 0 bases and J by 6 bases, 5 bases remained unmatched.